The present entry profiles one TCR beta chain with its context. This sample was included in a study of blood T cell repertoires in COVID-19. On the study more broadly: Some COVID-19 samples were acute and others convalescent; all came from the United States, Italy and Spain. In each case, the material was cDNA or gDNA derived from T cells, B-cell-depleted T cells, or PBMCs.

V gave up 3 bases and J gave up 3 bases, with 12 bases separating them. This CDR3 is 14 amino acids long. CDR1 is LGHDT, CDR2 YNNKEL, per germline (reference sequence). Authors' analysis steps: Reference gene primer amplification in the assay estimated nucleated cell counts. Here immunoSEQ multiplex PCR was the method, and the copy in TCRdb shows in-frame clones only, minus some. V, J and clone size derive from that table, while D and trimming were established from the DNA sequence. The sample lists around 280,000 clones, around 86% occurring once. The chain is built from TRBV3-1 (or the pseudogene TRBV3-2) and TRBJ2-7; the D gene is possibly TRBD2 (5 bases). The sequence was obtained from a man aged 65 to 85 with acute or convalescent COVID-19. Sequencing was done on a sample of peripheral blood. CDR3 in amino acids: CASSHGGSSYEQYF. CDR3 sequence (DNA): TGTGCCAGCAGCCATGGCGGGTCCAGCTACGAGCAGTACTTC.